This T cell receptor (beta chain) comes out of a study of shared clonotypes between healthy human individuals. Trimming shortened V by 2 bases and J by 0 bases, and 11 bases separated the two germline ends. The CDR3 runs 16 residues. Germline CDR1 MNHNS, CDR2 SASEGT. Produced via immunoSEQ multiplex PCR; TCRdb's table is partial and in-frame only. The sample holds roughly 1.5 million clones, approximately 98% seen once. The rearrangement links TRBV6-1 to TRBJ1-5; D ambiguous. The specimen sequenced was naive CD4+ T cells sorted from blood. Subset given: CD45RA+ positively selected. This clonotype was obtained from a man aged 25 to 45 in good health. This chain's CDR3 is CASSEQEPYSNQPQHF. The CDR3 region has the DNA TGTGCCAGCAGTGAACAGGAGCCCTATAGCAATCAGCCCCAGCATTTT.